The 8 T cell receptor beta chains reported below all come from one sample, sequenced in a study of blood T cell repertoires in COVID-19 (dated by TCRdb to the early 2020s). The library was prepared using the immunoSEQ multiplex PCR assay. TCRdb holds this immuneACCESS table with in-frame rearrangements only. Some clones are missing; in checked studies, unresolved V genes explain under half, and the rest has no known cause. The sample contains 56,000 or so clones, around 87% of them found a single time. Jointly, the top ten make up 4% of the sample. Sequenced: peripheral blood. These receptors came from a man in his forties or fifties with acute or convalescent COVID-19.

The rearrangement joins TRBV9 to TRBJ2-7; D may be TRBD2 (6 bases). Germline values: CDR1 SGDLS, CDR2 YYNGEE. V lost 3 bases to trimming and J lost 3 bases, with 19 bases between them. The CDR3 has 16 amino acids. DNA of the CDR3: TGTGCCAGCAGCGACCCCGGGACTCACCTACGCTACGAGCAGTACTTC. This codes for CASSDPGTHLRYEQYF. Based on the CDR3 plus reference TRBV9 and TRBJ2-7, the full variable domain is DSGVTQTPKHLITATGQRVTLRCSPRSGDLSVYWYQQSLDQGLQFLIQYYNGEERAKGNILERFSAQQFPDLHSELNLSSLELGDSALYFCASSDPGTHLRYEQYFGPGTRLTVT.

The chain combines TRBV18 with TRBJ1-1; a possible D gene is TRBD1 (5 bases). Per the germline V gene, CDR1 is KGHSH and CDR2 is LQKENI. Trimming cost V 3 bases and J 0 bases, with 11 bases left between them. The CDR3 loop spans 15 amino acids. The CDR3 loop is CASSPVGAMNTEAFF. The CDR3 DNA follows: TGTGCCAGCTCACCGGTAGGGGCAATGAACACTGAAGCTTTCTTT.

The chain links TRBV19 to TRBJ1-2, with unresolved D. Germline values: CDR1 LNHDA, CDR2 SQIVND (reference sequence). The germline V and J ends were trimmed by 0 bases and 10 bases, with 12 bases remaining between them. The CDR3 contains 13 residues. For the CDR3, the DNA is TGTGCCAGTAGTATAGAGACTCATGATCCCTACACCTTC. Its protein product is CASSIETHDPYTF. Full variable domain (remainder filled in from reference TRBV19 and TRBJ1-2): DGGITQSPKYLFRKEGQNVTLSCEQNLNHDAMYWYRQDPGQGLRLIYYSQIVNDFQKGDIAEGYSVSREKKESFPLTVTSAQKNPTAFYLCASSIETHDPYTFGSGTRLTVV.

This chain links TRBV6-5 with TRBJ2-2, with D possibly being TRBD2 (6 bases). The CDR3 has 15 amino acids. V lost 8 bases and J 6 bases, leaving 19 bases between the germline ends. Germline V lookup: CDR1 MNHEY, CDR2 SVGAGI. CDR3 amino acids: CASGNVDYLSGELFF. CDR3 sequence (DNA): TGTGCCAGCGGAAACGTGGACTACCTCTCCGGGGAGCTGTTTTTT.

DNA of the CDR3: TGTGCCAGCAGCGCCCGTCATGGAGGGACGGGACAGTGCCAAGAGACCCAGTACTTC. Its protein is CASSARHGGTGQCQETQYF. The chain joins TRBV21-1 to TRBJ2-5; the D segment call TRBD1 is taken from the table without a DNA check. TRBV21-1 is annotated as a pseudogene. The CDR3 runs 19 residues.

V usage is TRBV6-6 and J usage is TRBJ1-5, with a weak D call TRBD1 (5 bases). Germline V gene sequence: CDR1 MNHNY, CDR2 SVGAGI (reference sequence). The V and J ends lost 8 bases and 7 bases respectively, with 18 bases between them. This CDR3 has 14 amino acids. The CDR3 DNA follows: TGTGCCAGCTCGAGCTACGGGGGGAACCAGCCCCAGCATTTT. Its translation: CASSSYGGNQPQHF.

This clone appeared a few times. The gene calls are TRBV12-3 or TRBV12-4 and TRBJ2-1, with D maybe TRBD2 (6 bases). This CDR3 is built from 12 residues. V lost 2 bases, J lost 12 bases, and 11 bases lay in between. CDR3 coding DNA: TGTGCCAGCAGTTTAAGGGGACTGAGGCAGTTCTTC. It specifies CASSLRGLRQFF.

CDR3 loop: CASSFLFTGYTEAFF. The CDR3 DNA is TGTGCCAGCAGCTTTTTGTTTACGGGGTACACTGAAGCTTTCTTT. The gene calls are TRBV7-9 and TRBJ1-1; no clear D. Trimming took off 3 bases at V and 3 bases at J, with 14 bases between the two ends. CDR1 and CDR2 (germline): SEHNR, FQNEAQ (reference sequence). This CDR3 comprises 15 residues.